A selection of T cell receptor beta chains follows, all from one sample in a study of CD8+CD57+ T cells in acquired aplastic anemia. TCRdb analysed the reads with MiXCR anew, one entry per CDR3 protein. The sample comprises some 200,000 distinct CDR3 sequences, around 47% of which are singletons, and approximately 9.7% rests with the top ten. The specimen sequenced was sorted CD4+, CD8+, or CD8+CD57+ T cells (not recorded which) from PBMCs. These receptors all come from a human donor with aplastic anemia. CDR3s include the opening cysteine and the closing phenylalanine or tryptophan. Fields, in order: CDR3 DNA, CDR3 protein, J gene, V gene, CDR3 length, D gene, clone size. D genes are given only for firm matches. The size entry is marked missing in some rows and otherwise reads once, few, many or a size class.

cdr3_nt: TGTGCCAGCAGCCCCGGGGGACCGACTAGCCAGGTCTTC
cdr3_aa: CASSPGGPTSQVF
j_call: TRBJ2-5
v_call: TRBV7-9
cdr3_length: 13
d_call: TRBD2
clone_size: .

cdr3_nt: TGTGCCAGCAGGGGCGAAGCGGGAGACACCCAGTACTTC
cdr3_aa: CASRGEAGDTQYF
j_call: TRBJ2-5
v_call: TRBV2
cdr3_length: 13
d_call: TRBD2
clone_size: .

cdr3_nt: TGCAGTGCTCTTGGACTAGCGGGGGAGGGGGAGACCCAGTACTTC
cdr3_aa: CSALGLAGEGETQYF
j_call: TRBJ2-5
v_call: TRBV20-1
cdr3_length: 15
d_call: TRBD2
clone_size: few

cdr3_nt: TGTGCCACCAGCAGAGCATGGAGTTCCCAAGAGACCCAGTACTTC
cdr3_aa: CATSRAWSSQETQYF
j_call: TRBJ2-5
v_call: TRBV15
cdr3_length: 15
d_call: .
clone_size: .

cdr3_nt: TGTGCCAGCAGTTTCCAGGCTGGGGCCAACGTCCTGACTTTC
cdr3_aa: CASSFQAGANVLTF
j_call: TRBJ2-6
v_call: TRBV7-2
cdr3_length: 14
d_call: .
clone_size: few

cdr3_nt: TGTGCCAGCAGCTTCCAGGGACTAGCGGACTACGAGCAGTACTTC
cdr3_aa: CASSFQGLADYEQYF
j_call: TRBJ2-7
v_call: TRBV11-2
cdr3_length: 15
d_call: TRBD2
clone_size: .

cdr3_nt: TGCAGTGCTACCCCGACTAGCGGGAGTCTCGTTTCCTACAATGAGCAGTTCTTC
cdr3_aa: CSATPTSGSLVSYNEQFF
j_call: TRBJ2-1
v_call: TRBV20-1
cdr3_length: 18
d_call: TRBD2
clone_size: .

cdr3_nt: TGTGCCAGCAGATTCACAGGGAAACCCCTCCACTTT
cdr3_aa: CASRFTGKPLHF
j_call: TRBJ1-6
v_call: TRBV6-1
cdr3_length: 12
d_call: .
clone_size: many

cdr3_nt: TGTGCCAGCAGTGGCGGACGGCTCTCTCTCAATCAGCCCCAGCATTTT
cdr3_aa: CASSGGRLSLNQPQHF
j_call: TRBJ1-5
v_call: TRBV6-1
cdr3_length: 16
d_call: .
clone_size: many

cdr3_nt: TGTGCCACCAGCGAGGGTTTGGTCTACGAGCAGTACTTC
cdr3_aa: CATSEGLVYEQYF
j_call: TRBJ2-7
v_call: TRBV15
cdr3_length: 13
d_call: .
clone_size: few

cdr3_nt: TGTGCCAGTAGTCAACTAGCGGGGGCGACCTACGAGCAGTACTTC
cdr3_aa: CASSQLAGATYEQYF
j_call: TRBJ2-7
v_call: TRBV19
cdr3_length: 15
d_call: TRBD2
clone_size: .

cdr3_nt: TGTGCCAGCAGCCCCCCCATGAGAGCTTACGAGCAGTACTTC
cdr3_aa: CASSPPMRAYEQYF
j_call: TRBJ2-7
v_call: TRBV6-2/TRBV6-3
cdr3_length: 14
d_call: .
clone_size: many

cdr3_nt: TGTGCCAGCAGCGCAAGAGGGTACCAAGAGACCCAGTACTTC
cdr3_aa: CASSARGYQETQYF
j_call: TRBJ2-5
v_call: TRBV6-1
cdr3_length: 14
d_call: .
clone_size: many

cdr3_nt: TGCGCCAGCAGCTTGGATCAGGGTGGGGGGGAGACCCAGTACTTC
cdr3_aa: CASSLDQGGGETQYF
j_call: TRBJ2-5
v_call: TRBV5-1
cdr3_length: 15
d_call: .
clone_size: .

cdr3_nt: TGTGCCAGTAGTTACGGGAATTCGGACGAGCAGTACTTC
cdr3_aa: CASSYGNSDEQYF
j_call: TRBJ2-7
v_call: TRBV19
cdr3_length: 13
d_call: .
clone_size: many

cdr3_nt: TGCGCCAGCAGCCAAGTAACATGGAAAGACGGGTGGTATAATTCACCCCTCCACTTT
cdr3_aa: CASSQVTWKDGWYNSPLHF
j_call: TRBJ1-6
v_call: TRBV4-1
cdr3_length: 19
d_call: .
clone_size: .

cdr3_nt: TGCAGCGTTGCTAAAACCGGCGGGACCCAGTACTTC
cdr3_aa: CSVAKTGGTQYF
j_call: TRBJ2-5
v_call: TRBV29-1
cdr3_length: 12
d_call: .
clone_size: .

cdr3_nt: TGTGCCAGCAGCCTTCAGACAGGGGGAGGACCCTACGTCCTGACTTTC
cdr3_aa: CASSLQTGGGPYVLTF
j_call: TRBJ2-6
v_call: TRBV7-3
cdr3_length: 16
d_call: TRBD1
clone_size: .

cdr3_nt: TGTGCCAGCAGCTTAGGCCTAACAGGGTTGGGGGCCTACGAGCAGTACTTC
cdr3_aa: CASSLGLTGLGAYEQYF
j_call: TRBJ2-7
v_call: TRBV11-2
cdr3_length: 17
d_call: .
clone_size: .

cdr3_nt: TGTGCCACCAGCAGAGATCGGGAATTGGGCGAAAAACTGTTTTTT
cdr3_aa: CATSRDRELGEKLFF
j_call: TRBJ1-4
v_call: TRBV15
cdr3_length: 15
d_call: .
clone_size: once

cdr3_nt: TGCAGTGCGCACACTTCCGACTATGGCCACACCTTC
cdr3_aa: CSAHTSDYGHTF
j_call: TRBJ1-2
v_call: TRBV20-1
cdr3_length: 12
d_call: .
clone_size: .

cdr3_nt: TGTGCCACCAGTGATCCCGCCAGGGGAAATCAGCCCCAGCATTTT
cdr3_aa: CATSDPARGNQPQHF
j_call: TRBJ1-5
v_call: TRBV24-1
cdr3_length: 15
d_call: .
clone_size: .

cdr3_nt: TGCAGTGCCCGGGACAGGGGCAGAGGGGCCAACGTCCTGACTTTC
cdr3_aa: CSARDRGRGANVLTF
j_call: TRBJ2-6
v_call: TRBV20-1
cdr3_length: 15
d_call: TRBD1
clone_size: .

cdr3_nt: TGTGCCAGCAAGATGAGGGGGCGGGTCGCGGCTGAAGCTTTCTTT
cdr3_aa: CASKMRGRVAAEAFF
j_call: TRBJ1-1
v_call: TRBV2
cdr3_length: 15
d_call: TRBD1
clone_size: .

cdr3_nt: TGTGCCAGCGGGACAGGGACAGATACGCAGTATTTT
cdr3_aa: CASGTGTDTQYF
j_call: TRBJ2-3
v_call: TRBV2
cdr3_length: 12
d_call: TRBD1
clone_size: .

cdr3_nt: TGTGCCAGCAGCACGCTCGTAAGACTCTACGAGCAGTACTTC
cdr3_aa: CASSTLVRLYEQYF
j_call: TRBJ2-7
v_call: TRBV14
cdr3_length: 14
d_call: .
clone_size: .

cdr3_nt: TGCAGCGTTGACCGGGCAACCACAGATACGCAGTATTTT
cdr3_aa: CSVDRATTDTQYF
j_call: TRBJ2-3
v_call: TRBV29-1
cdr3_length: 13
d_call: .
clone_size: many

cdr3_nt: TGTGCCAGCAGCTCCCGGGACACTGACCCTCAGCCCCAGCATTTC
cdr3_aa: CASSSRDTDPQPQHF
j_call: TRBJ1-5
v_call: TRBV7-8
cdr3_length: 15
d_call: .
clone_size: .

cdr3_nt: TGTGCCAGCAGTTACTCGGCCGGGACGCCCTATGGCTACACCTTC
cdr3_aa: CASSYSAGTPYGYTF
j_call: TRBJ1-2
v_call: TRBV6-5
cdr3_length: 15
d_call: .
clone_size: .

cdr3_nt: TGTGCCAGCGGCGGGGGGTTCGGGGAGCTGTTTTTT
cdr3_aa: CASGGGFGELFF
j_call: TRBJ2-2
v_call: TRBV2
cdr3_length: 12
d_call: TRBD2
clone_size: many

cdr3_nt: TGTGCCATCAGCGATGACCAGTACCAAGAGACCCAGTACTTC
cdr3_aa: CAISDDQYQETQYF
j_call: TRBJ2-5
v_call: TRBV10-3
cdr3_length: 14
d_call: .
clone_size: few

cdr3_nt: TGTGCCACCAGCAGAGATCAGGGACAGGGGGCTTACGAGCAGTACTTC
cdr3_aa: CATSRDQGQGAYEQYF
j_call: TRBJ2-7
v_call: TRBV15
cdr3_length: 16
d_call: TRBD1
clone_size: .

cdr3_nt: TGTGCCAGCAGTGGGACTAGCGGGGCTACACTTGGGACCCAGTACTTC
cdr3_aa: CASSGTSGATLGTQYF
j_call: TRBJ2-5
v_call: TRBV2
cdr3_length: 16
d_call: TRBD2
clone_size: many

cdr3_nt: TGCAGTGCTAGGCCACAGGGGCGGTTGTCCTACGAGCAGTACTTC
cdr3_aa: CSARPQGRLSYEQYF
j_call: TRBJ2-7
v_call: TRBV20-1
cdr3_length: 15
d_call: TRBD1
clone_size: .

cdr3_nt: TGTGCCAGCAGCCGGGACTGGGTAGATACGCAGTATTTT
cdr3_aa: CASSRDWVDTQYF
j_call: TRBJ2-3
v_call: TRBV12-3/TRBV12-4
cdr3_length: 13
d_call: .
clone_size: many

cdr3_nt: TGCGCCAGCAGCGAACGACTAGCGGAGTCCTACGATCAGTACTTC
cdr3_aa: CASSERLAESYDQYF
j_call: TRBJ2-7
v_call: TRBV10-2
cdr3_length: 15
d_call: TRBD2
clone_size: .

cdr3_nt: TGTGCCAGCAGCTACCCCGGGACAGGCTACGAGCAGTACTTC
cdr3_aa: CASSYPGTGYEQYF
j_call: TRBJ2-7
v_call: TRBV7-9
cdr3_length: 14
d_call: TRBD1
clone_size: .

cdr3_nt: TGTGCCAGCAGCTTCCTCGGGACAGCGAACACTGAAGCTTTCTTT
cdr3_aa: CASSFLGTANTEAFF
j_call: TRBJ1-1
v_call: TRBV7-2
cdr3_length: 15
d_call: TRBD1
clone_size: .

cdr3_nt: TGTGCCAGCCTGCAGGGCGGCACTGAAGCTTTCTTT
cdr3_aa: CASLQGGTEAFF
j_call: TRBJ1-1
v_call: TRBV7-9
cdr3_length: 12
d_call: .
clone_size: .

cdr3_nt: TGTGCCATCAGTGAATTGGGACAGGGCCCGTACTATGGCTACACCTTC
cdr3_aa: CAISELGQGPYYGYTF
j_call: TRBJ1-2
v_call: TRBV10-3
cdr3_length: 16
d_call: TRBD1
clone_size: .